This T cell receptor beta chain was captured by sequencing in a study of CD8 T cells in Susac syndrome. Germline V CDR1 and CDR2: MNHEY, SMNVEV (reference sequence). V lost 3 bases and J lost 7, with 13 bases in between. This CDR3 spans 14 amino acids. TEMRA cells were FACS-enriched, while CD8+ and CD4+ T cells were negatively isolated. Reverse transcription of roughly 0.5 to 1 ug RNA used random hexamers. TCRdb used MiXCR to reprocess the immunoSEQ multiplex PCR reads, holding one entry per CDR3 protein. The table has 130,000 to 150,000 distinct CDR3 sequences, nearly 95% seen once; the top ten hold 0.25% to 0.3%.

The rearrangement links TRBV27 to TRBJ2-1; either TRBD1 or TRBD2 may supply D (5 bases each). Material for sequencing was CD8+ T cells from PBMCs. This sequence was found in a human donor in good health. The CDR3 bases are TGTGCCAGCAGTTTGCGGGCAGGGCCTAATGAGCAGTTCTTC. This translates into CASSLRAGPNEQFF.